This TCR beta chain was captured in a study of OX40 agonist ivuxolimab in advanced cancers. Study background: Ivuxolimab was administered intravenously to patients at 0.01 to 10 mg/kg every 2 weeks. Cohort: 82.7% men, mean age approximately 60, aged about 20 to 90. The eligibility criteria allowed prior anti-PD-1, anti-PD-L1 or anti-CTLA-4 therapy, and approximately 40% had some. Three dose-escalation patients had partial responses: one with hepatocellular carcinoma and two with cutaneous melanoma.

The data were produced by immunoSEQ multiplex PCR, yet TCRdb's version contains in-frame clones alone and is incomplete. The sample includes tens of thousands of clones, approximately 80% seen only once; the top ten take approximately 1.5%. Germline-derived CDR1 and CDR2 are SGHAT and FQNNGV. J gave up 6 bases and V 2 bases, and 12 bases lay outside the gene matches. The CDR3 totals 16 residues. This receptor was identified in an adult with an advanced solid tumor such as melanoma, head and neck, liver or kidney cancer. Source: CD4+ or CD8+ T cells sorted from blood, taken in a trial of the OX40 agonist ivuxolimab. The rearrangement links TRBV11-2 to TRBJ1-2; 7 nucleotides line up with TRBD1. CDR3 nucleotide sequence: TGTGCCAGCAGCTTATTACAGGGGCTGGGTGAGGATGGCTACACCTTC. This sequence encodes CASSLLQGLGEDGYTF.